This paragraph covers one T cell receptor (beta chain) sequence. This clone's antigen is unknown. No base-level quality is on record; no much larger clone is a single base apart. For this chain, trimming is 5 bases at the V end and 1 base at the J end, and the number of junction bases without a gene match is 19. The CDR3 covers 19 residues, taking in both the cysteine and the phenylalanine. Just the 57-base CDR3 DNA is kept, in frame starting at base 1. CDR1 and CDR2 are read off the germline V gene as SGHTA and FQGTGA. The donors belonged to the validation cohort of over a hundred subjects, which was separate from the roughly 700-subject first cohort. This specimen comes from a study of cytomegalovirus exposure and HLA in healthy donors (dated by TCRdb to 2016 to 2017). Broadly, across the study: The roughly 700 repertoires of the first cohort and the approximately 110 validation repertoires were produced on the same platform, according to a later analysis. The study aimed to test whether signatures of past pathogen exposure could be identified by cataloging public T cell receptors. A separate validation cohort of approximately 130 different subjects was used in addition to the roughly 620-subject first cohort. High-throughput TCR immunosequencing, statistical association of individual TCRs with disease status, and machine learning were combined to predict cytomegalovirus infection status.

The method behind the library was the immunoSEQ multiplex PCR assay. The original methods were these. A statistical classification framework was built for diagnosing cytomegalovirus status from the catalog of TCR beta chain sequences. This is the immuneACCESS table as TCRdb keeps it, with only in-frame sequences that have V and J called. A part of the clones is gone; compared with another copy, unresolved V genes explain less than half, and the rest is unexplained. That table gives V, J and clone size, and the DNA gave D and trimming. A total of 150,000 or so clones appear in this sample, around 85% of them only once. Over 2% of the sample goes to the ten largest clones. Broad study findings and their caveats: Across donors, most TCR sequences were observed very rarely, whereas some public TCRs were present in many individuals. Subsequent analysis determined that TCRs grouped into clusters in the first cohort also showed a tendency toward co-occurrence across the 120 validation repertoires, and approximately 94% of cluster scores exceeded 0. The classifier was reported to diagnose cytomegalovirus status with high specificity and sensitivity in both the original cohort and the validation cohort. In vitro tests confirmed that a few of the cytomegalovirus-associated TCR beta chains recognize cytomegalovirus antigens. In the study, 150 to 200 TCR beta chains were listed as associated with cytomegalovirus. A later analysis had no HLA typing for the validation cohort, so co-occurrence there was scored across all 110 or so repertoires. According to the authors, the approach could potentially be generalized to other disease states and immunological phenotypes.

The V gene is TRBV7-3 and the J gene is TRBJ1-2; TRBD1 aligns with 7 central bases. Sequenced sample: PBMCs. This clonotype originated in a man aged 30 to 45 in good health and CMV-seropositive. The DNA sequence follows: TGTGCCAGCAGCCTCGGTGGGGCGCAGGGGGTCATCGGTAACTATGGCTACACCTTC. This sequence encodes CASSLGGAQGVIGNYGYTF.